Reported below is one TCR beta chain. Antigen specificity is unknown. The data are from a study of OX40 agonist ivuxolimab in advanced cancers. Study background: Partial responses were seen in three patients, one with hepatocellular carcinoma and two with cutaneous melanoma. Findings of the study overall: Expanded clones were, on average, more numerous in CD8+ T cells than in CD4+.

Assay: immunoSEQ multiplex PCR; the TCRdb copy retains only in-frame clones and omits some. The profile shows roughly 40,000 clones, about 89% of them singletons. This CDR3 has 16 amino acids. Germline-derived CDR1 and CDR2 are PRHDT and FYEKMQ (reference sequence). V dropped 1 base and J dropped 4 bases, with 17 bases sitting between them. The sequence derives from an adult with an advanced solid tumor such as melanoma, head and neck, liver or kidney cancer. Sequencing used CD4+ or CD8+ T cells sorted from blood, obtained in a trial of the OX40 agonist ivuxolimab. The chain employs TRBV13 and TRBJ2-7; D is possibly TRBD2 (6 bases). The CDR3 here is CASSLEGETSRYEQYF. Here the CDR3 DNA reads TGTGCCAGCAGCTTAGAGGGTGAGACTAGTAGGTACGAGCAGTACTTC.